This TCR beta chain was retrieved from a study of response to subunit inactivated influenza vaccine. Overall study results and limits: That few new T cells are recruited by each seasonal influenza vaccination was the authors' suggestion.

TCRdb re-called the RT-PCR reads with MiXCR, one entry per CDR3 protein. The sample yields around 760,000 distinct CDR3 sequences, approximately 15% seen once. This clonotype showed up many times. The antigen is unknown. The junction had 9 bases not matched to a gene; V was cut back by 1 base and J by 6 bases. CDR1 and CDR2 from the germline V gene are DFQATT and SNEGSKA (reference sequence). The CDR3 consists of 15 residues. This TCR was recovered from a man over 45 who received an inactivated influenza vaccine. Specimen: PBMCs from blood, collected 14 to 15 days before vaccination. This chain connects TRBV20-1 to TRBJ2-5; 9 bases map to TRBD2. The CDR3 spells CSARGAGGPVKTQYF. CDR3 nucleotides: TGCAGTGCTAGAGGTGCGGGAGGGCCGGTGAAGACCCAGTACTTC.